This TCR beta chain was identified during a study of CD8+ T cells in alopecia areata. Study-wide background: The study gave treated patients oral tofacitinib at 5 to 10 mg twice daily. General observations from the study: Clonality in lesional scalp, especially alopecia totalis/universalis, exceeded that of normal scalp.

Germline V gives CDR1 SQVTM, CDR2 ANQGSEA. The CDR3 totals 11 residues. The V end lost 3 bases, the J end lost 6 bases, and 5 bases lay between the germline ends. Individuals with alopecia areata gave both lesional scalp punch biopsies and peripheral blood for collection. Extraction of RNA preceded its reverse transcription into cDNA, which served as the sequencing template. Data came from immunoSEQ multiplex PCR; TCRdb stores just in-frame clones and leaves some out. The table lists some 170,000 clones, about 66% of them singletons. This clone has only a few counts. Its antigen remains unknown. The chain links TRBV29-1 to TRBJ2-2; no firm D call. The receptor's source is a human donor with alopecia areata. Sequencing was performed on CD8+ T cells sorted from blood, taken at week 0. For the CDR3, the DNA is TGCAGCGTTGATTTGGCCGGGGAGCTGTTTTTT. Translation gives CSVDLAGELFF.